These T cell receptor beta chains were read from a single sample in a study of T cells in Graves' hyperthyroidism and ophthalmopathy. TCRdb used MiXCR to reprocess the multiplex PCR reads, holding one entry per CDR3 protein. The sample has roughly 350,000 distinct CDR3 sequences, roughly 13% seen once. The sequencing sample was made of blood. These receptors all come from a woman in her thirties or forties with Graves' ophthalmopathy. Both conserved end residues are part of each CDR3. A D gene is named only where the DNA matches it firmly.

V | D | CDR3
TRBV6-5 | NA | CASSYERRTEAFF
TRBV19 | TRBD2 | CAGRSGGTNTGELFF
TRBV19 | TRBD1 | CASSIADRALNGYTF
TRBV19 | NA | CASLRWGGDQPQHF
TRBV7-2 | TRBD1 | CASSLLQGTNEQFF
TRBV7-9 | NA | CASSLGVQGPYEQYF
TRBV2 | NA | CASSESRAFSYEQYF
TRBV12-3/TRBV12-4 | NA | CASSRSRDLTDTQYF
TRBV29-1 | NA | CSVSFGQEAFF
TRBV3-1 | TRBD2 | CASRNKRGEQYF
TRBV18 | TRBD1 | CASSSGQGRGSNYGYTF
TRBV20-1 | TRBD2 | CSASSLASGGQETQYF
TRBV6-1 | TRBD2 | CASTRLAGYEQYF
TRBV30 | NA | CAWSREGRGTEAFF